The clone carrying this T cell receptor beta chain has only a few counts. A single record per CDR3 protein comes from TCRdb applying MiXCR to the RT-PCR reads. The repertoire holds roughly 40,000 distinct CDR3 sequences, with 30% to 40% as singletons. CDR3 length: 13 residues. V was trimmed by 5 bases and J by 11 bases, leaving 18 bases between them. The data were obtained in a study of patients and donors after allogeneic stem cell transplantation. The sequenced sample consisted of blood, either unsorted or a sorted T cell fraction (not recorded which). This TCR was recovered from a human donor who was either an allogeneic HSCT recipient or a stem cell or donor lymphocyte infusion donor (not recorded which). It is not recorded whose cells these are; they may come from a transplant donor. This chain links TRBV12-3 or TRBV12-4 with TRBJ1-1; D not certain. CDR3 bases: TGTGCCAGCAGTAGAAATCTCCCACGGTCGGCTTTCTTT. Protein product: CASSRNLPRSAFF.